This T cell receptor (beta chain) was obtained from a study of blood T cell repertoires in COVID-19. At the level of the study: Samples representing acute and convalescent COVID-19 were sourced from the United States, Italy and Spain.

The CDR3 runs 11 residues. With 6 bases clipped from V and 8 bases from J, the junction kept 3 bases outside the gene matches. Germline V gene lookup returns CDR1 MNHEY and CDR2 SVGAGI. Original processing methods: Amplification of reference gene primers was used by the study to estimate nucleated cell counts. The table came from immunoSEQ multiplex PCR; TCRdb's copy has only in-frame clones and leaves some out. From that table come the V and J calls and clone size; the DNA was used to work out D and trimming. The sample records about 380,000 clones, roughly 85% being singletons. This receptor was identified in a woman aged 18-29 years with acute or convalescent COVID-19. The chain has TRBV6-5 and TRBJ1-2; 7 nucleotides align to TRBD1. Sequencing was done on a sample of peripheral blood. The CDR3 DNA is TGTGCCAGCAGGTACAGGGGAGGCTACACCTTC. This sequence encodes CASRYRGGYTF.